A selection of T cell receptor beta chains follows, all from one sample in a study of blood T cell repertoires in COVID-19. The table came from immunoSEQ multiplex PCR; TCRdb's copy has only in-frame clones and leaves some out. The sample carries about 380,000 clones, 81% recorded once. Sequenced: peripheral blood. These receptors were taken from a human donor with acute or convalescent COVID-19. The donor label of this sample is uncertain. Each CDR3 is given without its conserved first and last residue. The order of the fields is CDR3 length, V gene, CDR3 protein.

12 TRBV6-5 ASRIYRARETQY
13 TRBV5-1 ASSLVAGGGTEAF
16 TRBV28 ASSLRWTGRSPYNEQF
14 TRBV5-4 AIPGTSGGSYNEQF
12 TRBV7-9 ASSRTGSLEPQH
11 TRBV9 ASRSGVAGELF
13 TRBV3-1/TRBV3-2 ASSLHRGPNTEAF
9 TRBV20-1 SAIRDRAAF
14 TRBV7-6 ASSPTGRGANTEAF
13 TRBV5-1 ASSRDRGRTGELF
12 TRBV7-9 ASGTSGSLLEQY
15 TRBV7-8 ASSLGVAGQGSGELF
13 TRBV5-4 ASSLDRGANTEAF
12 TRBV2 ASSEGATNTEAF
14 TRBV24-1 ATSVVGGAPFNEQF
14 TRBV5-1 ASSFGGTSGSLEQF
15 TRBV11-3 ASSPLQVYRTYNEQF
10 TRBV28 ASSLIPAQAF
14 TRBV4-1 ASSQDVLAGGREQF
13 TRBV7-9 ASSRPGTSNYGYT
14 TRBV6-6 ASSSRIVGHNQPQH
10 TRBV2 ASSDGGAEAF
15 TRBV15 ATSRERLLAGDGEQY
12 TRBV19 ASSTGASDYGYT